The subject of this entry is one T cell receptor beta chain. Libraries were prepared by immunoSEQ multiplex PCR; TCRdb keeps only in-frame clonotypes and omits some of them. The table records roughly 100,000 clones, around 89% of them present only once. This CDR3 is 14 amino acids long. Trimming shortened V by 4 bases and J by 3 bases, and 9 bases separated the two germline ends. Germline CDR1 MRHNA, CDR2 SNTAGT. This entry is derived from a study of T cell responses to AZD1222 COVID-19 vaccine. The sequence was obtained from an adult in good health. This sequence joins TRBV6-4 and TRBJ2-2, with D possibly matching TRBD1 (5 bases). Sequencing was performed on peripheral blood, taken on day 0 of AZD1222 vaccination. This CDR3 is CASSVTVDTGELFF. CDR3 nucleotide sequence: TGTGCCAGCAGTGTGACAGTCGACACCGGGGAGCTGTTTTTT.